This entry describes one T cell receptor (beta chain). Profiled with immunoSEQ multiplex PCR; TCRdb holds only in-frame clones, not every one. Among 55,000 to 75,000 clones listed, roughly 93% were seen once. The sample belongs to a study of technical replicates of blood from a few donors. The V gene lost 4 bases and the J gene lost 7 bases, with 17 bases spanning the gap. CDR3 size: 15 residues. Germline-derived CDR1 and CDR2 are SGHRS and YFSETQ. Sample: PBMCs. This chain joins TRBV5-1 and TRBJ2-2, with D maybe TRBD2 (5 bases). This clonotype was sampled from a human donor in good health. Some clones in this sample may be carry-over from other donors' samples. The CDR3 spells CASSPAAGAGGELFF. In DNA form, the CDR3 reads TGCGCCAGCAGCCCGGCGGCGGGTGCCGGCGGGGAGCTGTTTTTT.